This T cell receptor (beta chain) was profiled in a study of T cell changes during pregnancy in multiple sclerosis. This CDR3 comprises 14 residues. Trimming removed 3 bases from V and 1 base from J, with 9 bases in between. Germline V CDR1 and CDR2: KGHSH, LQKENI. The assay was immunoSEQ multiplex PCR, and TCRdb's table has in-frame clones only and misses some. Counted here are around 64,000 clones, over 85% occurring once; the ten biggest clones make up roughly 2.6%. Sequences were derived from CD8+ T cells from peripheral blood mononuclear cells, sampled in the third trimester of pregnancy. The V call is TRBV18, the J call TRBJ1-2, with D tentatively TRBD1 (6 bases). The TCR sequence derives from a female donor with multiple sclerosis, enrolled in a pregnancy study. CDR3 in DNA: TGTGCCAGCTCACCGGGAGGGGGTAACTATGGCTACACCTTC. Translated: CASSPGGGNYGYTF. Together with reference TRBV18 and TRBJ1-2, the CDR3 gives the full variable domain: NAGVMQNPRHLVRRRGQEARLRCSPMKGHSHVYWYRQLPEEGLKFMVYLQKENIIDESGMPKERFSAEFPKEGPSILRIQQVVRGDSAAYFCASSPGGGNYGYTFGSGTRLTVV.